One sample yielded the 26 T cell receptor beta chains listed below, sequenced in a study of blood T cell repertoires in COVID-19. Using immunoSEQ multiplex PCR, the repertoire was profiled, and TCRdb retains in-frame clones only, with some absent. The data show around 160,000 clones, more than 85% seen once. The sample comprised peripheral blood. The source of these receptors is a woman aged 55 to 70 with COVID-19, enrolled during active disease.

The chain uses TRBV7-2 and TRBJ1-1; TRBD1 matches 11 bases. Germline V lookup: CDR1 SGHTA, CDR2 FQGNSA. The CDR3 spans 13 residues. The V segment lost 5 bases and the J segment 7 bases; nucleotides outside the gene matches: 3. DNA of the CDR3: TGTGCCAGCAGCGAGGGGACAGGGGGTGAAGCTTTCTTT. This encodes CASSEGTGGEAFF.

The V gene is TRBV5-3, the J gene TRBJ1-3; 9 bases fit TRBD1. TRBV5-3 is annotated as an ORF whose role is uncertain. After removal of 4 bases from V and 5 bases from J, the junction contained 19 bases not matched to a gene. This CDR3 is 19 amino acids long. CDR3 nucleotides: TGTGCCAGAAGCCCGTCAAAGGGACAGGGCCCGGCGCTAAGAAACACCATATATTTT. This encodes CARSPSKGQGPALRNTIYF.

The rearrangement joins TRBV4-2 to TRBJ2-3; 8 nucleotides agree with TRBD2. The CDR3 contains 17 residues. With 2 bases clipped from V and 1 base from J, the junction kept 8 bases outside the gene matches. In germline, CDR1 is LGHNA, CDR2 YNFKEQ. The CDR3 nucleotides read TGTGCCAGCAGCCAATTCGCGGGGGGTGGAGGCACAGATACGCAGTATTTT. Protein: CASSQFAGGGGTDTQYF.

The chain uses TRBV2 and TRBJ1-1, with TRBD1 identical over 7 bases. The CDR3 loop spans 14 amino acids. V shed 6 bases, J shed 4 bases, and the junction held 8 bases outside the gene matches. Germline V CDR1 and CDR2: SNHLY, FYNNEI. The CDR3 loop is CASRIYRGSTEAFF. CDR3 DNA sequence: TGTGCCAGCAGGATATACAGGGGTAGCACTGAAGCTTTCTTT.

The chain employs TRBV19 and TRBJ1-4, with D unclear. Germline CDR1 LNHDA, CDR2 SQIVND (reference sequence). V shed 3 bases and J shed 0 bases, with 11 bases lying between them. This CDR3 has 16 amino acids. CDR3 sequence: CASSMDLGTTNEKLFF. CDR3 DNA: TGTGCCAGTAGTATGGACCTCGGGACAACTAATGAAAAACTGTTTTTT.

The rearrangement uses TRBV2 and TRBJ1-1, with D possibly matching TRBD1 (6 bases). V was cut by 6 bases and J by 3 bases, with 17 bases left in between. Germline V lookup: CDR1 SNHLY, CDR2 FYNNEI. This CDR3 contains 15 residues. This chain's CDR3 is CASRPRGIRDTEAFF. The CDR3 DNA sequence: TGTGCCAGCAGGCCCAGGGGCATTCGGGACACTGAAGCTTTCTTT.

The chain employs TRBV5-5 and TRBJ2-5, with 13 positions matching TRBD2. The CDR3 contains 15 residues. Looked up from germline, CDR1 is SGHKS and CDR2 is YYEKEE (reference sequence). The V segment lost 4 bases and the J segment 5 bases; nucleotides outside the gene matches: 5. The CDR3: CASSELAGGHETQYF. The CDR3 DNA reads TGTGCCAGCAGCGAACTAGCGGGGGGGCATGAGACCCAGTACTTC.

The V gene is TRBV9, the J gene TRBJ1-2; D unresolved. The germline CDR1 and CDR2 sequences are SGDLS and YYNGEE. The CDR3 length is 14 residues. Trimming stripped 0 bases from V and 4 bases from J, with 10 bases between. CDR3 amino acids: CASSVGEGRYGYTF. The DNA of the CDR3 is TGTGCCAGCAGCGTAGGAGAGGGCCGCTATGGCTACACCTTC.

The chain is built from TRBV27 and TRBJ2-2, with 8 positions matching TRBD2. The CDR3 totals 15 residues. After removal of 5 bases from V and 7 bases from J, the junction contained 9 bases not matched to a gene. Per germline, CDR1 MNHEY and CDR2 SMNVEV (reference sequence). CDR3 coding DNA: TGTGCCAGCAGTACCCCAGCGGGGGCTGGCGGGGAGCTGTTTTTT. Translation: CASSTPAGAGGELFF.

The chain combines TRBV6-2 or TRBV6-3 with TRBJ2-3; 10 bases align to TRBD2. This CDR3 contains 18 residues. From germline, CDR1 is MNHEY and CDR2 SVGEGT. The trim removed 2 bases at V and 5 bases at J, leaving 13 bases unmatched. The CDR3 DNA follows: TGTGCCAGCAGTTACGAAGACTCGGTAGCGGGGGGCATAGATACGCAGTATTTT. It is translated as CASSYEDSVAGGIDTQYF.

The chain uses TRBV6-2 or TRBV6-3 and TRBJ2-5; TRBD2 matches at 7 bases. V was clipped by 6 bases and J by 6 bases; unmatched bases: 16. The CDR3 consists of 16 residues. The germline CDR1 and CDR2 sequences are MNHEY and SVGEGT. This CDR3 reads CASSLPRSGDSKTQYF. The CDR3 DNA reads as TGTGCCAGCAGCCTCCCTAGGAGCGGGGACTCCAAGACCCAGTACTTC.

Turning to this clone: Distinct nucleotide sequences in the sample also encode this CDR3. This sequence joins TRBV9 and TRBJ1-2; 10 bases agree with TRBD1. This CDR3 has 13 amino acids. Germline CDR1 and CDR2: SGDLS and YYNGEE. V shed 3 bases and J 4 bases; nucleotides not matched to a gene: 0. CDR3 sequence reads: CASSGQGAYGYTF. As DNA, the CDR3 is TGTGCCAGCAGCGGACAGGGGGCCTATGGCTACACCTTC.

V usage is TRBV30 and J usage is TRBJ1-2; D gene ambiguous. V gave up 4 bases and J gave up 3 bases, with 12 bases separating them. The CDR3 spans 13 residues. CDR1 GTSNPN and CDR2 SVGIG come from the germline V gene (reference sequence). The CDR3 spells CAWNPGGYYGYTF. The CDR3 nucleotides read TGTGCCTGGAACCCGGGAGGATACTATGGCTACACCTTC.

This sequence joins TRBV5-1 and TRBJ2-6, with D maybe TRBD2 (5 bases). The CDR3 is 16 residues long. Trimming left V 4 bases short and J 1 base short, with 12 bases between. Germline V gene lookup returns CDR1 SGHRS and CDR2 YFSETQ. The CDR3: CASSPRRGSGANVLTF. The CDR3 DNA follows: TGCGCCAGCAGCCCGCGGCGAGGGTCTGGGGCCAACGTCCTGACTTTC.

The chain links TRBV10-1 to TRBJ1-2; 7 nucleotides agree with TRBD1. The CDR3 is made up of 13 amino acids. The V gene's germline CDR1 is WNHNN and CDR2 SYGVQD (reference sequence). The J segment lost 2 bases and the V segment lost 10 bases, leaving 7 bases of the junction unmatched. Here the CDR3 reads CAIGGRGNYGYTF. The CDR3 DNA sequence: TGCGCCATCGGGGGCAGGGGGAACTATGGCTACACCTTC.

The chain uses TRBV7-2 and TRBJ2-7, with D possibly TRBD1 on 6 matching bases. Trimming pared 6 bases from V and 0 bases from J, leaving 12 bases between. The V gene's germline CDR1 is SGHTA and CDR2 FQGNSA. This CDR3 region has 14 residues. The CDR3: CASSNQGFSYEQYF. Written as DNA, the CDR3 is TGTGCCAGCAGTAACCAGGGGTTCTCCTACGAGCAGTACTTC.

CDR3 sequence reads: CASLDRGLLNSPLHF. As DNA, the CDR3 is TGTGCCAGTTTGGACAGGGGTCTTCTTAATTCACCCCTCCACTTT. The chain recombines TRBV19 with TRBJ1-6, with 9 bases that match TRBD1. Germline assignment: CDR1 LNHDA and CDR2 SQIVND (reference sequence). This CDR3 has 15 residues. J lost 6 bases, V lost 8 bases, and 8 bases had no gene match.

The V and J genes are TRBV4-1 and TRBJ2-1; no clear D. This CDR3 spans 12 amino acids. Trimming took 0 bases from V and 8 from J, leaving 5 bases between them. CDR1 and CDR2 from the germline V gene are MGHRA and YSYEKL. The CDR3 coding sequence is TGCGCCAGCAGCCAAGATTCGGATGAGCAGTTCTTC. Encoded protein: CASSQDSDEQFF.

The gene calls are TRBV14 and TRBJ2-1; 7 bases match TRBD1. Germline V gives CDR1 SGHDN, CDR2 FVKESK. V was clipped by 6 bases and J by 9 bases; unmatched bases: 2. The CDR3 contains 11 residues. The CDR3 DNA follows: TGTGCCAGCAGGTACAGGGGTGAGCAGTTCTTC. Protein: CASRYRGEQFF. The complete variable domain, with remaining parts taken from reference TRBV14 and TRBJ2-1, reads EAGVTQFPSHSVIEKGQTVTLRCDPISGHDNLYWYRRVMGKEIKFLLHFVKESKQDESGMPNNRFLAERTGGTYSTLKVQPAELEDSGVYFCASRYRGEQFFGPGTRLTVL.

The CDR3 is CASSEGRGHFNEKLFF. CDR3 nucleotides: TGTGCCAGCAGCGAAGGCAGGGGGCACTTCAATGAAAAACTGTTTTTT. The V gene is TRBV9, the J gene TRBJ1-4; TRBD1 matches 8 bases. CDR1 is SGDLS, CDR2 YYNGEE, per germline. The CDR3 spans 16 residues. Unmatched junction bases numbered 9, after V lost 3 bases and J lost 5 bases. Using reference TRBV9 and TRBJ1-4 for the parts outside the CDR3, the full variable domain is DSGVTQTPKHLITATGQRVTLRCSPRSGDLSVYWYQQSLDQGLQFLIQYYNGEERAKGNILERFSAQQFPDLHSELNLSSLELGDSALYFCASSEGRGHFNEKLFFGSGTQLSVL.

The chain has TRBV11-2 and TRBJ2-3, with 9 bases that match TRBD2. V shed 5 bases and J 1 base; nucleotides not matched to a gene: 7. This CDR3 comprises 16 residues. CDR1 is SGHAT, CDR2 FQNNGV, per germline. CDR3 sequence: CASSPRVAGGTDTQYF. CDR3 nucleotide sequence: TGTGCCAGCAGCCCTAGGGTAGCGGGGGGCACAGATACGCAGTATTTT.

This clone has a handful of counts. This CDR3 is CAWSGSLEEKLFF. The DNA of the CDR3 is TGTGCCTGGAGTGGATCCTTGGAGGAAAAACTGTTTTTT. The V call is TRBV30, the J call TRBJ1-4; no firm D call. V was trimmed by 1 base and J by 8 bases, leaving 11 bases between them. Germline V gene lookup returns CDR1 GTSNPN and CDR2 SVGIG (reference sequence). The CDR3 contains 13 residues.

The chain has TRBV5-1 and TRBJ1-2; a weak D match, TRBD1 (6 bases). Trimming stripped 4 bases from V and 8 bases from J, with 18 bases between. This CDR3 comprises 14 residues. The germline V gene has CDR1 SGHRS and CDR2 YFSETQ. DNA for the CDR3: TGCGCCAGCAGCCCAAGGCAGGGGTCGGAGGGCTACACCTTC. It encodes CASSPRQGSEGYTF.

This chain joins TRBV10-3 and TRBJ1-3, with D possibly matching TRBD1 (6 bases). From germline, CDR1 is ENHRY and CDR2 SYGVKD. The V gene lost 6 bases and the J gene lost 14 bases, with 17 bases spanning the gap. The CDR3 loop spans 12 amino acids. This chain's CDR3 is CAISERQGHLYF. The CDR3 DNA is TGTGCCATCAGCGAGAGGCAGGGGCACTTATATTTT.

V is TRBV25-1 and J is TRBJ2-3; possibly TRBD1 for D (6 bases). The CDR3 covers 18 residues. From germline, CDR1 is MGHDK and CDR2 SYGVNS. The ends were cut back, 2 bases at V and 0 bases at J, with 18 bases in the middle. The CDR3 sequence is CASSEPTRDITSTDTQYF. The CDR3 coding sequence is TGTGCCAGCAGTGAACCTACACGGGACATCACTAGCACAGATACGCAGTATTTT.

This clone was seen only a few times. V is TRBV9 and J is TRBJ2-7; D unclear. The V end lost 3 bases, the J end lost 5 bases, and 12 bases lay between the germline ends. The CDR3 covers 13 residues. The germline V gene encodes CDR1 SGDLS and CDR2 YYNGEE. CDR3 protein: CASSDSGNHEQYF. CDR3 DNA: TGTGCCAGCAGCGACTCAGGTAACCACGAGCAGTACTTC.